Listed here are 27 T cell receptor beta chains from one sample, sequenced in a study of blood T cell repertoires in COVID-19. Libraries were prepared by immunoSEQ multiplex PCR; TCRdb keeps only in-frame clonotypes and omits some of them. There are some 95,000 clones in the sample; approximately 72% occur only once, and roughly 24% lies in the top ten. Sequencing was carried out using peripheral blood. These receptors were taken from a man aged 70 or older with acute or convalescent COVID-19.

The chain combines TRBV28 with TRBJ1-4, with 8 nucleotides matching TRBD1. V shed 6 bases, J shed 6 bases, and the junction held 15 bases outside the gene matches. Germline V gene lookup returns CDR1 MDHEN and CDR2 SYDVKM. This CDR3 region has 17 residues. The CDR3, as DNA: TGTGCCAGCAGCCAAAGAGACCCCACAGGGGGACATGAAAAACTGTTTTTT. It translates to CASSQRDPTGGHEKLFF.

V is TRBV4-3 and J is TRBJ2-1, with D tentatively TRBD2 (5 bases). Trimming took off 4 bases at V and 2 bases at J, with 12 bases between the two ends. The CDR3 sequence is 15 residues long. The V gene's germline CDR1 is LGHNA and CDR2 YSLEER. In DNA form, the CDR3 reads TGCGCCAGCAGCCTAAGAGGGAGCGCCTACAATGAGCAGTTCTTC. It translates to CASSLRGSAYNEQFF.

The rearrangement links TRBV28 to TRBJ1-2; 9 nucleotides line up with TRBD1. V was pared by 5 bases and J by 4 bases, with 5 bases of the junction left unmatched. This CDR3 has 14 residues. Germline V CDR1 and CDR2: MDHEN, SYDVKM. The CDR3: CASSPGQGFYGYTF. The CDR3 DNA is TGTGCCAGCAGTCCGGGACAGGGATTCTATGGCTACACCTTC.

The genes are TRBV2 and TRBJ1-4, with 11 bases that match TRBD1. V shed 3 bases, J shed 8 bases, and the junction held 5 bases outside the gene matches. Looked up from germline, CDR1 is SNHLY and CDR2 is FYNNEI. The CDR3 covers 15 residues. For the CDR3, the DNA is TGTGCCAGCAGTGACACGGGACAGGGGGACGAAAAACTGTTTTTT. Translated: CASSDTGQGDEKLFF.

V and J are TRBV19 and TRBJ2-6; tentatively, D is TRBD1 (6 bases). The germline CDR1 and CDR2 sequences are LNHDA and SQIVND (reference sequence). The V and J ends lost 1 base and 0 bases respectively, with 16 bases between them. This CDR3 has 19 amino acids. The CDR3, as DNA: TGTGCCAGTAGTATAGGTTTGGGCAGGGGAAGCTCTGGGGCCAACGTCCTGACTTTC. As protein: CASSIGLGRGSSGANVLTF.

This chain uses TRBV9 with TRBJ2-7, with a tentative D call TRBD1 (6 bases). Trimming took 0 bases from V and 1 from J, leaving 11 bases between them. Germline V lookup: CDR1 SGDLS, CDR2 YYNGEE. The CDR3 covers 15 residues. The CDR3 here is CASSVGWTASYEQYF. CDR3 DNA sequence: TGTGCCAGCAGCGTAGGGTGGACAGCTTCCTACGAGCAGTACTTC.

V usage is TRBV9 and J usage is TRBJ2-7; 11 nucleotides match TRBD1. The length of the CDR3 is 14 residues. V shed 5 bases, J shed 4 bases, and the junction held 5 bases outside the gene matches. Germline loops: CDR1 SGDLS, CDR2 YYNGEE. CDR3 sequence reads: CASSGTGGKYEQYF. The CDR3 DNA follows: TGTGCCAGCAGTGGGACAGGGGGAAAATACGAGCAGTACTTC.

The V call is TRBV2, the J call TRBJ1-5, with a weak D call TRBD1 (6 bases). V shed 4 bases and J shed 6 bases, with 10 bases lying between them. The CDR3 has 13 residues. Germline V gene lookup returns CDR1 SNHLY and CDR2 FYNNEI. The CDR3 coding sequence is TGTGCCAGCAGTGGGGAGGGGGGTCAGCCCCAGCATTTT. This codes for CASSGEGGQPQHF.

Of note for this clone: Mismatch with germline at one junction end may stem from a read error. The gene calls are TRBV7-7 and TRBJ2-5; 7 positions agree with TRBD1. Germline loops: CDR1 SSHAT, CDR2 FNYEAQ (reference sequence). The CDR3 length is 16 residues. The CDR3 sequence is CASSLAMSGGRETQYF. CDR3 coding DNA: TGTGCTAGCAGCTTAGCTATGTCAGGGGGACGGGAGACCCAGTACTTC.

The chain joins TRBV2 to TRBJ2-7; TRBD1 aligns across 8 bases. Germline CDR1 reads SNHLY; CDR2 reads FYNNEI. This CDR3 contains 14 residues. With V trimmed by 5 bases and J by 0 bases, 3 bases remained unmatched. The CDR3 region is CASSPGQVSYEQYF. The DNA of the CDR3 is TGTGCCAGCAGTCCGGGACAGGTCTCCTACGAGCAGTACTTC.

CDR3 sequence: CASSQGENTEAFF. Written as DNA, the CDR3 is TGTGCCAGCAGTCAGGGGGAGAACACTGAAGCTTTCTTT. The rearrangement joins TRBV2 to TRBJ1-1, with 7 bases aligning to TRBD1. Looked up from germline, CDR1 is SNHLY and CDR2 is FYNNEI. With V trimmed by 5 bases and J by 1 base, 1 base remained unmatched. CDR3 length equals 13 residues. The variable domain in full, completed from reference TRBV2 and TRBJ1-1, reads EPEVTQTPSHQVTQMGQEVILRCVPISNHLYFYWYRQILGQKVEFLVSFYNNEISEKSEIFDDQFSVERPDGSNFTLKIRSTKLEDSAMYFCASSQGENTEAFFGQGTRLTVV.

The chain couples TRBV7-6 to TRBJ2-7; TRBD1 matches at 7 bases. Germline V lookup: CDR1 SGHVS, CDR2 FNYEAQ. This CDR3 comprises 15 residues. Trimming took 1 base from V and 3 from J; bases not matched to a gene: 6. The CDR3 reads CASSLDRGLLYEQYF. The CDR3 DNA sequence: TGTGCCAGCAGCTTAGATAGGGGGCTCCTCTACGAGCAGTACTTC.

This chain links TRBV27 with TRBJ2-2; 7 bases align to TRBD1. The germline gives CDR1 MNHEY, CDR2 SMNVEV (reference sequence). CDR3 length: 15 residues. The J segment lost 4 bases and the V segment lost 6 bases, leaving 8 bases of the junction unmatched. The CDR3 loop is CASRTTGIFTGELFF. CDR3 DNA sequence: TGTGCCAGCAGGACGACAGGGATTTTCACCGGGGAGCTGTTTTTT.

There are a few counts of this clone. The J gene is TRBJ2-2, the V gene TRBV7-9; 10 nucleotides match TRBD2. The CDR3 runs 17 residues. With V trimmed by 4 bases and J by 1 base, 6 bases remained unmatched. Germline V gene sequence: CDR1 SEHNR, CDR2 FQNEAQ (reference sequence). This CDR3 reads CASSSFRTSGNTGELFF. The DNA for the CDR3 is TGTGCCAGCAGCTCCTTCAGGACTAGCGGGAACACCGGGGAGCTGTTTTTT.

This chain uses TRBV6-2 or TRBV6-3 with TRBJ2-7; possible D gene TRBD1, 6 bases. Between the trimmed V and J ends, which lost 4 bases and 0 bases, there was a span of 13 bases. CDR3 length: 15 residues. Germline loops: CDR1 MNHEY, CDR2 SVGEGT. This chain's CDR3 is CASSSDRIPSYEQYF. CDR3 nucleotides: TGTGCCAGCAGTTCCGACAGGATACCCTCCTACGAGCAGTACTTC.

V and J are TRBV9 and TRBJ1-6, with D uncertain. Trimming removed 0 bases from V and 7 bases from J, with 8 bases in between. The length of the CDR3 is 14 residues. Germline V lookup: CDR1 SGDLS, CDR2 YYNGEE. CDR3 nucleotides: TGTGCCAGCAGCGTAGTTAACGAGAATTCACCCCTCCACTTT. Protein product: CASSVVNENSPLHF.

The rearrangement uses TRBV5-4 and TRBJ1-3; TRBD1 matches 8 bases. The CDR3 contains 14 residues. Germline values: CDR1 SGHNT, CDR2 YYREEE (reference sequence). After removal of 4 bases from V and 5 bases from J, the junction contained 5 bases not matched to a gene. The CDR3 is CASSPGQGRNTIYF. The CDR3 DNA sequence: TGTGCCAGCAGCCCCGGACAGGGTAGAAACACCATATATTTT.

The CDR3 reads CASSPGGDYGYTF. CDR3 bases: TGCGCCAGCAGCCCAGGGGGCGACTATGGCTACACCTTC. The chain joins TRBV5-1 to TRBJ1-2; TRBD1 aligns across 8 bases. Germline V gene data show CDR1 as SGHRS and CDR2 as YFSETQ. Trimming cost V 4 bases and J 3 bases; bases outside gene matches: 2. CDR3 size: 13 residues.

J is TRBJ2-1 and V is TRBV5-4; D may be TRBD2 (5 bases). V was pared by 4 bases and J by 1 base, with 12 bases between. This CDR3 has 15 amino acids. CDR1 SGHNT and CDR2 YYREEE come from the germline V gene (reference sequence). The CDR3 loop reads CASSLGERSYNEQFF. The CDR3 bases are TGTGCCAGCAGCCTGGGAGAGAGATCCTACAATGAGCAGTTCTTC.

This chain uses TRBV28 with TRBJ1-6; D is unresolved. Germline CDR1 MDHEN, CDR2 SYDVKM. The CDR3 is 15 amino acids. Trimming took off 2 bases at V and 7 bases at J, with 12 bases between the two ends. The CDR3: CASSLSRFLNSPLHF. The CDR3 DNA is TGTGCCAGCAGTTTAAGTCGGTTCTTAAATTCACCCCTCCACTTT.

This clone was picked up a small number of times. The chain uses TRBV15 and TRBJ1-5; D is uncertain. Germline loops: CDR1 LNHNV, CDR2 YYDKDF (reference sequence). The CDR3 consists of 15 residues. The V and J ends lost 2 bases and 5 bases respectively, with 13 bases between them. CDR3 nucleotide sequence: TGTGCCACCAGCAGACGCGGCCGAGGTGATCAGCCCCAGCATTTT. Protein sequence: CATSRRGRGDQPQHF.

CDR3 in amino acids: CASSLEGQGGELFF. The CDR3 nucleotides are TGCGCCAGCAGCTTGGAAGGGCAGGGCGGGGAGCTGTTTTTT. This rearrangement joins TRBV5-1 to TRBJ2-2, with D maybe TRBD1 (5 bases). Germline CDR1 SGHRS, CDR2 YFSETQ. CDR3 length equals 14 residues. Trimming removed 0 bases at V and 7 bases at J, with 10 bases between.

This clone showed up just once. This sequence joins TRBV30 and TRBJ2-3, with a weak D call TRBD2 (6 bases). Trimming cost V 3 bases and J 3 bases, with 13 bases left between them. The CDR3 length is 14 residues. Per the germline V gene, CDR1 is GTSNPN and CDR2 is SVGIG (reference sequence). CDR3: CAWSIGEVTDTQYF. CDR3 DNA sequence: TGTGCCTGGAGCATAGGGGAGGTTACAGATACGCAGTATTTT. Full variable domain (missing parts from reference TRBV30 and TRBJ2-3): SQTIHQWPATLVQPVGSPLSLECTVEGTSNPNLYWYRQAAGRGLQLLFYSVGIGQISSEVPQNLSASRPQDRQFILSSKKLLLSDSGFYLCAWSIGEVTDTQYFGPGTRLTVL.

The chain carries TRBV5-1 and TRBJ2-7, with D maybe TRBD2 (5 bases). Germline loops: CDR1 SGHRS, CDR2 YFSETQ. The CDR3 is made up of 15 amino acids. Trimming removed 5 bases from V and 3 bases from J, with 18 bases in between. The CDR3 region is CASREGSSPGYEQYF. The CDR3, as DNA: TGCGCCAGCAGAGAGGGAAGTAGCCCAGGCTACGAGCAGTACTTC.

This chain uses TRBV4-1 with TRBJ1-2; 7 bases match TRBD1. Germline CDR1 reads MGHRA; CDR2 reads YSYEKL. The CDR3 has 15 residues. J was trimmed by 6 bases and V by 6 bases; bases with no gene match: 13. CDR3 DNA: TGCGCCAGCAGGTCGACAGGGTCGAGTATAGATGGCTACACCTTC. This translates into CASRSTGSSIDGYTF.

The rearrangement joins TRBV6-2 or TRBV6-3 to TRBJ1-5; D is perhaps TRBD1 (5 bases). V lost 4 bases and J 6 bases, leaving 16 bases between the germline ends. This CDR3 has 15 amino acids. CDR1 and CDR2 (germline): MNHEY, SVGEGT. The DNA of the CDR3 is TGTGCCAGCAGTTGGGGCCGCCGGCGAGTTCAGCCCCAGCATTTT. Translation gives CASSWGRRRVQPQHF.

This clone was seen a handful of times. The J gene is TRBJ1-2, the V gene TRBV3-1 (or the pseudogene TRBV3-2); 8 nucleotides agree with TRBD1. Losses at the gene ends were 0 bases for V and 4 bases for J; bases not matched to a gene: 13. The CDR3 sequence is 18 residues long. The V gene's germline CDR1 is LGHDT and CDR2 YNNKEL (reference sequence). The CDR3 protein is CASSQDLHLRGRVYGYTF. The CDR3 DNA sequence: TGTGCCAGCAGCCAAGATCTCCACCTCAGGGGGCGGGTCTATGGCTACACCTTC.